The following is a TCR beta chain sequence with its context. The antigen remains undetermined. Germline V gene data show CDR1 as SGDLS and CDR2 as YYNGEE. V lost 4 bases to trimming and J lost 0 bases, with 16 bases between them. This CDR3 region has 16 residues. Sequenced by immunoSEQ multiplex PCR; TCRdb stores in-frame clones only, minus some. The data contain more than 95,000 clones, approximately 94% of them singletons. This sample stems from a study of siplizumab effects on memory and regulatory T cells. Study-wide results and caveats: Naive T cells appeared more diverse than memory cells and seemed to be major alloresponse contributors. Naive-or-memory phenotypes were unassignable for roughly 75-96% of proliferating CD4+ or CD8+ clones. Siplizumab significantly lowered the alloreactive sequences that could be traced to unstimulated CD4+ memory cells. Mappable CD4+ clones that were alloreactive averaged about 63% Treg-derived with siplizumab versus approximately 27% in controls.

This chain joins TRBV9 and TRBJ2-5; D assignment may be TRBD1 or TRBD2 (5 bases each). The receptor comes from a human donor in good health. The material sequenced was non-Treg CD4+ T cells sorted from blood. The CDR3 spells CASSSSPGTYQETQYF. The DNA for the CDR3 is TGTGCCAGCAGCTCGAGCCCCGGGACGTACCAAGAGACCCAGTACTTC.